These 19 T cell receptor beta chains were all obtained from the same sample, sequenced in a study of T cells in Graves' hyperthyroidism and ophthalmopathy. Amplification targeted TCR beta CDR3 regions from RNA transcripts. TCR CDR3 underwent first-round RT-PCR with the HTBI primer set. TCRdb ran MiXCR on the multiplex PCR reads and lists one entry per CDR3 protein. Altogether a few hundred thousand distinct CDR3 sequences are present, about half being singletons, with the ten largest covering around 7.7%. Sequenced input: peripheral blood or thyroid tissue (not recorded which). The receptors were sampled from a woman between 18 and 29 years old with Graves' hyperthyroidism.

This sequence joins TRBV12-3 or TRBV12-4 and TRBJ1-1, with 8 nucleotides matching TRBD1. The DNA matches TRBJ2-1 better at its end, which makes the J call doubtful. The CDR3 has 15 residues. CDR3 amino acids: CASSGGQGAHDEQFF. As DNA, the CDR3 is TGTGCCAGCAGTGGGGGGCAGGGGGCACATGATGAGCAGTTCTTC.

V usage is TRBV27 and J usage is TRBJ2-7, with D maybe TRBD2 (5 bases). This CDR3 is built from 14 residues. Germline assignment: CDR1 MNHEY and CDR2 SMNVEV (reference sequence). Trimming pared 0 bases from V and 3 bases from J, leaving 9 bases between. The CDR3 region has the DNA TGTGCCAGCAGTTTATCCCCGGAGGTCTACGAGCAGTACTTC. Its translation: CASSLSPEVYEQYF.

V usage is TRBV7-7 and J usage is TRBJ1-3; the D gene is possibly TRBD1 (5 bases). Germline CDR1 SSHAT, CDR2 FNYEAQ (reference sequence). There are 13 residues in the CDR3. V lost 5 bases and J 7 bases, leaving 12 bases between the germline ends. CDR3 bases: TGTGCCAGCAGCCAGGGTGTCGAGAACACCATATATTTT. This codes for CASSQGVENTIYF.

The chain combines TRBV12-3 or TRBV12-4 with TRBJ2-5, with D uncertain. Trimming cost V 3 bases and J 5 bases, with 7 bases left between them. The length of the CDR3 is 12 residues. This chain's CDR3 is CASSFPWETQYF. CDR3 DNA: TGTGCCAGCAGTTTTCCTTGGGAGACCCAGTACTTC.

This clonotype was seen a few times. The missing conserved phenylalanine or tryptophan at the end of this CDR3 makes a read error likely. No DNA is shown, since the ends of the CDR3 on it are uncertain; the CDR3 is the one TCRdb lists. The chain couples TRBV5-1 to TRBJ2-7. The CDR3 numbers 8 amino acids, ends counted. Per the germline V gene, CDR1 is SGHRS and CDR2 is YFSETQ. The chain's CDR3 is CASSPRLT.

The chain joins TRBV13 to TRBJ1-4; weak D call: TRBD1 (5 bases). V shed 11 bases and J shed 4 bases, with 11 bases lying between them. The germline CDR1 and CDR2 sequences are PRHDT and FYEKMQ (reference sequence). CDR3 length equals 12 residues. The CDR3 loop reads CASRGGNEKLFF. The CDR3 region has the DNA TGTGCCTCCCGGGGGGGTAATGAAAAACTGTTTTTT.

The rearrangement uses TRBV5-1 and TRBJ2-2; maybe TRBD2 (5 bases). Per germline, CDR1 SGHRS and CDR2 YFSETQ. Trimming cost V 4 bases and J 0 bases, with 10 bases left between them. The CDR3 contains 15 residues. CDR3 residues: CASSAGLANTGELFF. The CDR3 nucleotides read TGCGCCAGCAGCGCGGGCCTCGCGAACACCGGGGAGCTGTTTTTT.

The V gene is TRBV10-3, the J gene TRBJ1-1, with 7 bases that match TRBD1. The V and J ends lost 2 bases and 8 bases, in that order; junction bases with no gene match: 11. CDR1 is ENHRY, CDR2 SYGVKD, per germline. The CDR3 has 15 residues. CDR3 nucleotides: TGTGCCATCAGTGAGAGGGGGCCGGAAAGCACCGAAGCTTTCTTT. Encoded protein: CAISERGPESTEAFF.

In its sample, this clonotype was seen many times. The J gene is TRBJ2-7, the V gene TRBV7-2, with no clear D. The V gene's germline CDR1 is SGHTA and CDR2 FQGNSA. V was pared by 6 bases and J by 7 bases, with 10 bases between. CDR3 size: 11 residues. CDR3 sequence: CASSFTAEQYF. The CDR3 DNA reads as TGTGCCAGCAGTTTCACGGCAGAGCAGTACTTC.

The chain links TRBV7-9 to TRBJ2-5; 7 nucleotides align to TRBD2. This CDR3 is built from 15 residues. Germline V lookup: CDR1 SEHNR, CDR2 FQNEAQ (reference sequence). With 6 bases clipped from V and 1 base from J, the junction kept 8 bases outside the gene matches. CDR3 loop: CASSDLAVLQETQYF. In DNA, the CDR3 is TGTGCCAGCAGTGACCTAGCGGTCCTCCAAGAGACCCAGTACTTC.

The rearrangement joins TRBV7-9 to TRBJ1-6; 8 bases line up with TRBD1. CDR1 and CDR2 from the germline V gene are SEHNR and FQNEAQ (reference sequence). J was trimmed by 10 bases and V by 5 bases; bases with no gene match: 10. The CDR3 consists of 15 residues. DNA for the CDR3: TGTGCCAGCAGCCACACCGGGACAGGCCGGTCACCCCTCCACTTT. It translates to CASSHTGTGRSPLHF.

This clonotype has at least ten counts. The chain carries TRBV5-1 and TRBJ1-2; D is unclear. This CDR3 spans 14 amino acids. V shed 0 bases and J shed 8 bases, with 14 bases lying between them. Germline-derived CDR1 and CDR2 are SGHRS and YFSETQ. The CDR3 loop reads CASSLGVASGGYTF. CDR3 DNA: TGCGCCAGCAGCTTGGGGGTAGCTTCGGGCGGCTACACCTTC.

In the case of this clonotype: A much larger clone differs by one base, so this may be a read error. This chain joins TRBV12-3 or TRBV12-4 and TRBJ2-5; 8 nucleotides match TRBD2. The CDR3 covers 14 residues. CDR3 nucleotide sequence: TGTACCAGCAGTTTATCAGCGGGAGTTAAGACCCAGTACTTC. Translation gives CTSSLSAGVKTQYF.

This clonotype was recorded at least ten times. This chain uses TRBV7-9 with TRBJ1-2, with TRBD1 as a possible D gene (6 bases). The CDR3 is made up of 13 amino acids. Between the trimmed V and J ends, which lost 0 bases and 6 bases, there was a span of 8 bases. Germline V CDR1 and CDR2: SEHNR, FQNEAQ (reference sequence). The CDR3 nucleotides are TGTGCCAGCAGCTTAGCGGGGGCTGATGGCTACACCTTC. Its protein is CASSLAGADGYTF. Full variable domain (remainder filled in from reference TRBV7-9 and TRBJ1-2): DTGVSQNPRHKITKRGQNVTFRCDPISEHNRLYWYRQTLGQGPEFLTYFQNEAQLEKSRLLSDRFSAERPKGSFSTLEIQRTEQGDSAMYLCASSLAGADGYTFGSGTRLTVV.

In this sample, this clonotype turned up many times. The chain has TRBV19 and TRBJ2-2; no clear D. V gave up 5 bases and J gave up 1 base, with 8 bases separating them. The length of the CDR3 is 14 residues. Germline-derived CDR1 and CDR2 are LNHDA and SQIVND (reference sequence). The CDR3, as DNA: TGTGCCAGTAGTCGGACCCAGAACACCGGGGAGCTGTTTTTT. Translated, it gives CASSRTQNTGELFF. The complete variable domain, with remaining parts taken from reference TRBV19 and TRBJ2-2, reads DGGITQSPKYLFRKEGQNVTLSCEQNLNHDAMYWYRQDPGQGLRLIYYSQIVNDFQKGDIAEGYSVSREKKESFPLTVTSAQKNPTAFYLCASSRTQNTGELFFGEGSRLTVL.

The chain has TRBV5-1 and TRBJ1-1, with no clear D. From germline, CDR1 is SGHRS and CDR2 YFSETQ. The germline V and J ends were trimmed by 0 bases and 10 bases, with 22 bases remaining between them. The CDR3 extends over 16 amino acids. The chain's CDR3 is CASSLGADPSMSGAFF. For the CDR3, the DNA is TGCGCCAGCAGCTTGGGTGCGGACCCATCGATGTCTGGAGCTTTCTTT.

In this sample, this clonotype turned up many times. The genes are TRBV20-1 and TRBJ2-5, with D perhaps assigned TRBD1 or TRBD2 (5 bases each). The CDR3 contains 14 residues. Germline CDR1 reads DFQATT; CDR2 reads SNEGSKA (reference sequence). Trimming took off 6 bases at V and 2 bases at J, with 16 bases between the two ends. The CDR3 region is CSAVGAKTQETQYF. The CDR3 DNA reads TGCAGTGCCGTCGGGGCCAAGACTCAAGAGACCCAGTACTTC.

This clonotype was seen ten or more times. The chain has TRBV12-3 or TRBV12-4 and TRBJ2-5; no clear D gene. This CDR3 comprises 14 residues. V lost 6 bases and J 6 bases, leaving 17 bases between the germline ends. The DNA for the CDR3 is TGTGCCAGCAGCCTAACGGTGGGGATAAAGACCCAGTACTTC. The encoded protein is CASSLTVGIKTQYF.

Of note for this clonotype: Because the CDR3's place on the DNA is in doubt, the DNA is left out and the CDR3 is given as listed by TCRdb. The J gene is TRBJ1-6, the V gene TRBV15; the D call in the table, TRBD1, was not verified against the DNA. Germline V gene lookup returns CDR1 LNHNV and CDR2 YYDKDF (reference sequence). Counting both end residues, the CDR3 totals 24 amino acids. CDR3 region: CATSRGTVSYEQYFGPGGGSPLHF.